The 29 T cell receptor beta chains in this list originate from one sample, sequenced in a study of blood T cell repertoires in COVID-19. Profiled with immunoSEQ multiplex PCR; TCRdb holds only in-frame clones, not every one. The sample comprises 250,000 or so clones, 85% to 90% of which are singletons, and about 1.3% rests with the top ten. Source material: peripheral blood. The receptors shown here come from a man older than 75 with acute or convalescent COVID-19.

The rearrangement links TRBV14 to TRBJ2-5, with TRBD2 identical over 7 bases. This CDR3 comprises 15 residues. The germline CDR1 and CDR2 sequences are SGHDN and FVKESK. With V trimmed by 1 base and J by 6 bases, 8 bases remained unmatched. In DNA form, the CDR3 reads TGTGCCAGCAGCCAAGGACTAGCTCTAGGACAGACCCAGTACTTC. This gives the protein CASSQGLALGQTQYF.

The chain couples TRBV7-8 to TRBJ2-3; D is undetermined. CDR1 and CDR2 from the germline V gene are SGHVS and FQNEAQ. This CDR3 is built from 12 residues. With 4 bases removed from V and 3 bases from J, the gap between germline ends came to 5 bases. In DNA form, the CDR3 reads TGTGCCAGCAGCTCCTTAACAGATACGCAGTATTTT. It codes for CASSSLTDTQYF.

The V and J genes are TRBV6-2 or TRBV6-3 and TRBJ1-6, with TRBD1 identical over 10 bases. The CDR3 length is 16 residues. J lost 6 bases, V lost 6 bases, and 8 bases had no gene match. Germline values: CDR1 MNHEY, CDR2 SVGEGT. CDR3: CASSRDRGRINSPLHF. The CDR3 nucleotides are TGTGCCAGCAGCCGGGACAGGGGCCGTATTAATTCACCCCTCCACTTT.

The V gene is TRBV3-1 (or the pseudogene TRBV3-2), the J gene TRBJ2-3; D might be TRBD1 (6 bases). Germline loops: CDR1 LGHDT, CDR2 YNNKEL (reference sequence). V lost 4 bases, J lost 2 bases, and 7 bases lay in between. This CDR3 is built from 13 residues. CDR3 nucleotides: TGTGCCAGCAGCCGGGACAACACAGATACGCAGTATTTT. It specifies CASSRDNTDTQYF.

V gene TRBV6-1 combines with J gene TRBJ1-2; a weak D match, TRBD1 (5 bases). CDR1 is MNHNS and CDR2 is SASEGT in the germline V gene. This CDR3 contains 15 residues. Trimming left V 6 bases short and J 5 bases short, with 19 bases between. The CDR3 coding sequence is TGTGCCAGCAGGTCACCGACAGCTCAGCGATATGGCTACACCTTC. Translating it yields CASRSPTAQRYGYTF.

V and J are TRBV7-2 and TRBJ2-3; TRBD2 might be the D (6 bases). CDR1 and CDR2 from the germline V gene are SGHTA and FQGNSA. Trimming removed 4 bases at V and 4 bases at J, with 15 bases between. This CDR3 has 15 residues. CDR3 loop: CASSSSGRPSDTQYF. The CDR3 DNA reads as TGTGCCAGCAGCTCCTCCGGGAGACCCTCAGATACGCAGTATTTT.

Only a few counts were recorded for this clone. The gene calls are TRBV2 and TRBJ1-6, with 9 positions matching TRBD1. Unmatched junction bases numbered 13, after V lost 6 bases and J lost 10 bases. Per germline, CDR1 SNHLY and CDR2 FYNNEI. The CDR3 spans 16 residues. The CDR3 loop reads CASSIIPGQGESPLHF. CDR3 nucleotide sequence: TGTGCCAGCAGCATTATCCCGGGACAGGGCGAATCACCCCTCCACTTT.

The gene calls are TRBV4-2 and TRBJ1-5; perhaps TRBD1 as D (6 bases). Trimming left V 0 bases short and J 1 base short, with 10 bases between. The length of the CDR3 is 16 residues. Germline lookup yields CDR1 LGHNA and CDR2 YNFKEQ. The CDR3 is CASSQENRVSNQPQHF. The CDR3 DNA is TGTGCCAGCAGCCAAGAAAACAGGGTAAGCAATCAGCCCCAGCATTTT.

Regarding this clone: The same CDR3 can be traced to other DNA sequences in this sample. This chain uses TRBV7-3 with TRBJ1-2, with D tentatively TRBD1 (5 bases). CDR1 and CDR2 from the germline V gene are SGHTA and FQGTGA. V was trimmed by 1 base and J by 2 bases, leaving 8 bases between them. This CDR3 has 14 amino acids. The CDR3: CASSLNGGNYGYTF. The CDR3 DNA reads TGTGCCAGCAGCTTAAACGGGGGAAACTATGGCTACACCTTC.

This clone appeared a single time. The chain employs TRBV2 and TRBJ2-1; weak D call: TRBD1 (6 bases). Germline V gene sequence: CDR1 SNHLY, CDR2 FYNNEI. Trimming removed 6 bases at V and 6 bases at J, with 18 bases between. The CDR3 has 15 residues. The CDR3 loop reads CASSAQGLQTNEQFF. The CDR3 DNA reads TGTGCCAGCAGCGCACAGGGTCTTCAGACCAATGAGCAGTTCTTC.

The CDR3 DNA reads as TGTGCCAGCAGCTTTCGAGCCGGGACAGTCACTGAAGCTTTCTTT. Encoded protein: CASSFRAGTVTEAFF. The V gene is TRBV7-9, the J gene TRBJ1-1; 7 bases agree with TRBD1. There are 15 residues in the CDR3. V dropped 3 bases and J dropped 4; count of bases not matched to a gene: 8. The germline CDR1 and CDR2 sequences are SEHNR and FQNEAQ (reference sequence).

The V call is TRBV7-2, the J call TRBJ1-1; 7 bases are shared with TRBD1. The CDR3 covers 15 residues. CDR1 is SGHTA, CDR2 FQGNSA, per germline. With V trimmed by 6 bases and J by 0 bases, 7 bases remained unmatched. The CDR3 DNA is TGTGCCAGCAGTAAACAAAGGGGGCTGAACACTGAAGCTTTCTTT. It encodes CASSKQRGLNTEAFF. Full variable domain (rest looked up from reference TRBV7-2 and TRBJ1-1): GAGVSQSPSNKVTEKGKDVELRCDPISGHTALYWYRQSLGQGLEFLIYFQGNSAPDKSGLPSDRFSAERTGGSVSTLTIQRTQQEDSAVYLCASSKQRGLNTEAFFGQGTRLTVV.

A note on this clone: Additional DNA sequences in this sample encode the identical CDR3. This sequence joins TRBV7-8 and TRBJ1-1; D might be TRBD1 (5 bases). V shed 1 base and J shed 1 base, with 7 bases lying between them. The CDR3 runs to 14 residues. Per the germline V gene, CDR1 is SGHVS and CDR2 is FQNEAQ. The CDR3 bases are TGTGCCAGCAGCTTAGGGCAGGGGAACACTGAAGCTTTCTTT. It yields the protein CASSLGQGNTEAFF.

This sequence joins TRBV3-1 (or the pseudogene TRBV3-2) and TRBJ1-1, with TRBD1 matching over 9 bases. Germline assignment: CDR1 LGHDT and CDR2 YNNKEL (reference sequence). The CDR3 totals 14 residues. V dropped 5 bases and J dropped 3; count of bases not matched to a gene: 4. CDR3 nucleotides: TGTGCCAGCAGCAAATGGACAGGGGACACTGAAGCTTTCTTT. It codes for CASSKWTGDTEAFF.

The CDR3 is CASSLGAKLFF. CDR3 nucleotide sequence: TGTGCCAGCAGTTTGGGGGCAAAACTGTTTTTT. This chain connects TRBV12-3 or TRBV12-4 to TRBJ1-4, with D tentatively TRBD1 (6 bases). V dropped 3 bases and J dropped 10 bases, with 6 bases sitting between them. The CDR3 spans 11 residues.

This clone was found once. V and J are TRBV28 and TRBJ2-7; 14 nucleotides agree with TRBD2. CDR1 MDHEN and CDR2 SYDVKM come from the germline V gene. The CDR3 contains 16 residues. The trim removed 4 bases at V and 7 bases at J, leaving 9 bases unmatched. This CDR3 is CASSSFGTSGRREQYF. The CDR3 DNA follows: TGTGCCAGCAGTTCCTTCGGGACTAGCGGGAGACGGGAGCAGTACTTC. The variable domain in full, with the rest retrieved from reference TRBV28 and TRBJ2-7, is DVKVTQSSRYLVKRTGEKVFLECVQDMDHENMFWYRQDPGLGLRLIYFSYDVKMKEKGDIPEGYSVSREKKERFSLILESASTNQTSMYLCASSSFGTSGRREQYFGPGTRLTVT.

The CDR3 here is CASSGKAADTQYF. For the CDR3, the DNA is TGTGCCAGCAGCGGGAAAGCGGCAGATACGCAGTATTTT. This chain joins TRBV3-1 (or the pseudogene TRBV3-2) and TRBJ2-3, with TRBD2 as a possible D gene (5 bases). Trimming shortened V by 5 bases and J by 4 bases, and 10 bases separated the two germline ends. The CDR3 loop spans 13 amino acids. The germline V gene has CDR1 LGHDT and CDR2 YNNKEL (reference sequence).

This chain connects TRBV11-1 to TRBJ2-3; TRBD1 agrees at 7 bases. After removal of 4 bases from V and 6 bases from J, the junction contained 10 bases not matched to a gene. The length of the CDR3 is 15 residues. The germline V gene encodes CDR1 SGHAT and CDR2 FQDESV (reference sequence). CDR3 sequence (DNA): TGTGCCAGCAGCTCCGACAGGGTAACGGGTGATACGCAGTATTTT. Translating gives CASSSDRVTGDTQYF.

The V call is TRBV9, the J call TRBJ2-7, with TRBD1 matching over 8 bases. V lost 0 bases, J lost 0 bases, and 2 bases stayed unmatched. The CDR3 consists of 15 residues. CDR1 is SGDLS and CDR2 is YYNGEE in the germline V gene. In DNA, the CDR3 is TGTGCCAGCAGCGTAGGGGGACAGGTCTCCTACGAGCAGTACTTC. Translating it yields CASSVGGQVSYEQYF. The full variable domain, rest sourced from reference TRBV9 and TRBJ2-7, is DSGVTQTPKHLITATGQRVTLRCSPRSGDLSVYWYQQSLDQGLQFLIQYYNGEERAKGNILERFSAQQFPDLHSELNLSSLELGDSALYFCASSVGGQVSYEQYFGPGTRLTVT.

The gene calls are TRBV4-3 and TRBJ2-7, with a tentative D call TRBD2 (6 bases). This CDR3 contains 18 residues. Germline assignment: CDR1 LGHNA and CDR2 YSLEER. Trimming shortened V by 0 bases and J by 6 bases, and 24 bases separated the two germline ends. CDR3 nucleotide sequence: TGCGCCAGCAGCCAAGATAAGACCGGGTTCGGGGGAAGCCGCGAGCAGTACTTC. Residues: CASSQDKTGFGGSREQYF.

The CDR3 here is CASSLYRDRGRLETQYF. As DNA, the CDR3 is TGCGCCAGCAGCTTGTATAGGGACAGGGGGCGCTTAGAGACCCAGTACTTC. The chain has TRBV5-1 and TRBJ2-5, with 12 positions matching TRBD1. There are 17 residues in the CDR3. Germline assignment: CDR1 SGHRS and CDR2 YFSETQ. V shed 1 base, J shed 4 bases, and the junction held 8 bases outside the gene matches.

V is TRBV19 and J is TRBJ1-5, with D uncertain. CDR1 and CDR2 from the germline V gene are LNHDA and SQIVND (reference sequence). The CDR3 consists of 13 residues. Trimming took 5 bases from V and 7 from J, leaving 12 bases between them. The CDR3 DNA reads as TGTGCCAGTAGTTCTCAATGGGCCCAGCCCCAGCATTTT. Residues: CASSSQWAQPQHF.

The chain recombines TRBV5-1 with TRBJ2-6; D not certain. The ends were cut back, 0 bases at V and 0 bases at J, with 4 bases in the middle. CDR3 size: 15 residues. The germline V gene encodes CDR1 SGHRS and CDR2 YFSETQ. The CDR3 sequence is CASSLVASGANVLTF. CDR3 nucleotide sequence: TGCGCCAGCAGCTTGGTGGCCTCTGGGGCCAACGTCCTGACTTTC.

This CDR3 reads CASSLARGDTQYF. The DNA for the CDR3 is TGTGCCAGCAGCTTAGCGCGAGGGGATACGCAGTATTTT. The chain employs TRBV7-2 and TRBJ2-3, with D possibly matching TRBD2 (5 bases). The germline V gene has CDR1 SGHTA and CDR2 FQGNSA. V was trimmed by 0 bases and J by 6 bases, leaving 7 bases between them. CDR3 size: 13 residues.

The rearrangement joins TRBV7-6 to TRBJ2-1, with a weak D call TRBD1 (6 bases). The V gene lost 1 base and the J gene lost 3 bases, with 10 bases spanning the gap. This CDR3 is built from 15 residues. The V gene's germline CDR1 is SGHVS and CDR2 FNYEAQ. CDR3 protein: CASSLGQGIYNEQFF. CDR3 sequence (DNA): TGTGCCAGCAGCTTAGGTCAGGGGATCTACAATGAGCAGTTCTTC.

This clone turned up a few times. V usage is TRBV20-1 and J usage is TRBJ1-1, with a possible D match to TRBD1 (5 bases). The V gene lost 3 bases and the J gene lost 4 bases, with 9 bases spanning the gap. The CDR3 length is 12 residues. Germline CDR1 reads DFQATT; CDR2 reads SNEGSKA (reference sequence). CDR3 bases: TGCAGTGCTAGTCCCAGGGCCACTGAAGCTTTCTTT. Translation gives CSASPRATEAFF.

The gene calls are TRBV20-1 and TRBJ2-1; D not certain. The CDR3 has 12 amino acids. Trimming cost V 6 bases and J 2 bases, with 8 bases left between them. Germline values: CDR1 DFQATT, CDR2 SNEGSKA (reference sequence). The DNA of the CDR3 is TGCAGTGCAAGTCCTACCTACAATGAGCAGTTCTTC. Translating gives CSASPTYNEQFF.

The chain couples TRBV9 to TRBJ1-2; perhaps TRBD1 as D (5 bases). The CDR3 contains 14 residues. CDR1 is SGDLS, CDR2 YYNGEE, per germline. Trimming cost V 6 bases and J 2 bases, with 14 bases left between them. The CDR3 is CASKGRAPNYGYTF. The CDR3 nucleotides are TGTGCCAGCAAGGGCAGGGCTCCGAACTATGGCTACACCTTC.

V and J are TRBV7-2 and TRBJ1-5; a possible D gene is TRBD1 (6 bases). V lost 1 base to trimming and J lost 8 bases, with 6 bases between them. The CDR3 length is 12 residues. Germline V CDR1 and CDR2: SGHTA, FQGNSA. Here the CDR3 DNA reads TGTGCCAGCAGCTTAGACAGGGAGCCCCAGCATTTT. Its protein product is CASSLDREPQHF.